The rows below give T cell receptor beta chains drawn from one sample of a study of T cell repertoires in cytomegalovirus infection. TCRdb passed the reads through MiXCR, listing each CDR3 protein once. The table shows fewer than 550,000 distinct CDR3 sequences, with 11% occurring only once. Sequenced: PBMCs. The receptors here all came from a human donor in good health (CMV status not recorded). Some clones in this sample may be carry-over from other donors' samples. CDR3s include the opening cysteine and the closing phenylalanine or tryptophan. D genes are given only for firm matches. Clone size is not always given. Where it is, it says once, few, many or a class for expanded clones.

cdr3_aa	cdr3_nt	j_call	v_call	clone_size	d_call
CASSIADPGAEAFF	TGTGCCAGTAGTATCGCAGACCCCGGCGCTGAAGCTTTCTTT	TRBJ1-1	TRBV19	many	-
CSARIGLAGKGGGTDTQYF	TGCAGTGCTAGGATCGGACTAGCGGGAAAGGGAGGGGGCACAGATACGCAGTATTTT	TRBJ2-3	TRBV20-1	few	TRBD2
CASRFQGKFVNTEAFF	TGTGCCAGCAGGTTTCAGGGAAAATTCGTGAACACTGAAGCTTTCTTT	TRBJ1-1	TRBV7-9	many	-
CSVGDTYGYTF	TGCAGCGTAGGGGACACTTATGGCTACACCTTC	TRBJ1-2	TRBV29-1	-	-
CATPNSQETQYF	TGTGCCACCCCTAACAGTCAAGAGACCCAGTACTTC	TRBJ2-5	TRBV24-1	-	-
CASSLSWQGAGPQHF	TGTGCCAGCAGTTTATCGTGGCAGGGGGCCGGGCCTCAGCATTTT	TRBJ1-5	TRBV27	many	TRBD1
CASSRKRDGNEQFF	TGTGCCAGCAGCCGGAAGCGGGATGGAAATGAGCAGTTCTTC	TRBJ2-1	TRBV7-2	many	TRBD2
CASSPPFGTDSGNTIYF	TGTGCCAGCAGTCCCCCATTCGGCACCGACTCTGGAAACACCATATATTTT	TRBJ1-3	TRBV12-3/TRBV12-4	many	-
CSAGPLGNTIYF	TGCAGTGCTGGACCCTTAGGAAACACCATATATTTT	TRBJ1-3	TRBV20-1	few	-
CASREVAGQDTQYF	TGTGCCAGCAGGGAGGTGGCAGGGCAAGATACGCAGTATTTT	TRBJ2-3	TRBV5-5	-	-
CASSDTGSQETQYF	TGTGCCAGCAGTGATACAGGATCACAAGAGACCCAGTACTTC	TRBJ2-5	TRBV6-1	many	-
CASSLVRNSPLHF	TGTGCCAGCAGCTTAGTCCGTAATTCACCCCTCCACTTT	TRBJ1-6	TRBV7-2	many	-
CASTLGSGKDEQFF	TGTGCCAGCACCCTGGGTAGCGGGAAAGATGAGCAGTTCTTC	TRBJ2-1	TRBV14	many	TRBD2
CASSSRTEAFF	TGTGCCAGCAGTTCCCGCACTGAAGCTTTCTTT	TRBJ1-1	TRBV12-3/TRBV12-4	-	-
CASSQTQGGNTEAFF	TGTGCCAGCAGCCAAACCCAGGGGGGGAACACTGAAGCTTTCTTT	TRBJ1-1	TRBV7-6	many	TRBD1
CASSLMGGADTQYF	TGTGCCAGCAGCTTGATGGGGGGAGCAGATACGCAGTATTTT	TRBJ2-3	TRBV5-4	many	-
CASSQDQGGERKLFF	TGTGCCAGCAGCCAAGATCAAGGGGGGGAGAGAAAACTGTTTTTT	TRBJ1-4	TRBV4-2	once	-
CASSQGGGRSAFF	TGTGCCAGCAGCCAAGGGGGGGGCCGAAGCGCTTTCTTT	TRBJ1-1	TRBV14	few	-
CASSEADRINSPLHF	TGTGCCAGCAGTGAAGCGGACAGGATAAATTCACCCCTCCACTTT	TRBJ1-6	TRBV6-1	many	TRBD1
CASSSGGQSTDTQYF	TGTGCCAGCAGTTCGGGGGGACAGAGCACAGATACGCAGTATTTT	TRBJ2-3	TRBV7-2	many	-
CASSPGPQQRYF	TGCGCCAGCAGCCCCGGGCCCCAACAGCGGTACTTC	TRBJ2-7	TRBV5-1	-	-
CASSSGLAGDTQYF	TGTGCCAGCAGCTCCGGACTAGCGGGAGATACGCAGTATTTT	TRBJ2-3	TRBV7-3	many	TRBD2
CASTLKGLAGGSSYEQYF	TGTGCCAGCACCTTGAAGGGACTAGCGGGAGGGAGCTCCTACGAGCAGTACTTC	TRBJ2-7	TRBV27	-	TRBD2
CASSLEDPLIRTDTQYF	TGTGCCAGCAGCTTGGAGGACCCCCTGATCCGCACAGATACGCAGTATTTT	TRBJ2-3	TRBV5-5	many	-
CATSDPGGAGAEETQYF	TGTGCCACCAGTGATCCCGGGGGGGCGGGGGCCGAAGAGACCCAGTACTTC	TRBJ2-5	TRBV24-1	few	TRBD2
CASSPRSEAFF	TGTGCCAGCAGCCCCCGGAGTGAAGCTTTCTTT	TRBJ1-1	TRBV11-3	many	-
CASSLEGGADGKLFF	TGCGCCAGCAGCTTGGAAGGCGGGGCGGACGGAAAACTGTTTTTT	TRBJ1-4	TRBV5-1	few	-
CASSQDEVHSNQPQHF	TGCGCCAGCAGCCAAGATGAGGTGCATAGCAATCAGCCCCAGCATTTT	TRBJ1-5	TRBV4-1	few	-
CASSLRGRKSNQPQHF	TGTGCCAGCAGTCTTAGGGGGCGGAAGAGCAATCAGCCCCAGCATTTT	TRBJ1-5	TRBV12-3/TRBV12-4	many	TRBD1
CASSSDRARDLPQHF	TGTGCCAGCAGCTCGGACAGGGCCCGAGATCTGCCCCAGCATTTT	TRBJ1-5	TRBV7-2	many	TRBD1
CSALERNTGELFF	TGCAGTGCTTTGGAACGGAACACCGGGGAGCTGTTTTTT	TRBJ2-2	TRBV20-1	-	-
CASSRDRDYEQYF	TGCGCCAGCAGCAGGGACAGGGACTACGAGCAGTACTTC	TRBJ2-7	TRBV5-1	many	TRBD1
CASSAPGRSRTDTQYF	TGTGCCAGCAGCGCGCCGGGACGTTCACGCACAGATACGCAGTATTTT	TRBJ2-3	TRBV11-2	many	-
CASSEPGGRTDTQYF	TGTGCCAGCAGTGAACCCGGGGGGAGAACAGATACGCAGTATTTT	TRBJ2-3	TRBV25-1	few	TRBD2
CASSLNLAGGRNIQYF	TGTGCCAGCAGCTTGAATCTAGCGGGAGGGAGAAACATTCAGTACTTC	TRBJ2-4	TRBV7-9	many	TRBD2
CASSSEGAVYEQYF	TGCGCCAGCAGCTCGGAGGGAGCGGTCTACGAGCAGTACTTC	TRBJ2-7	TRBV5-1	-	-
CASSQERGDYGYTF	TGTGCCAGCAGCCAAGAAAGGGGCGACTATGGCTACACCTTC	TRBJ1-2	TRBV14	-	-
CASSGQGADEQYF	TGTGCCAGCAGTGGGCAGGGGGCAGACGAGCAGTACTTC	TRBJ2-7	TRBV25-1	-	TRBD1
CASIGRGYEQFF	TGTGCCAGCATCGGCAGGGGATATGAGCAGTTCTTC	TRBJ2-1	TRBV27	few	-
CASSQPVGQAQETQYF	TGTGCCAGCAGCCAACCAGTCGGACAGGCTCAAGAGACCCAGTACTTC	TRBJ2-5	TRBV4-2	few	TRBD1
CSAGESRQSSYEQYF	TGCAGTGCCGGTGAATCGCGGCAGAGCTCCTACGAGCAGTACTTC	TRBJ2-7	TRBV20-1	few	-
CSVDLGQGNTIYF	TGCAGCGTTGACCTTGGACAGGGAAACACCATATATTTT	TRBJ1-3	TRBV29-1	-	-
CASTPEADSPLHF	TGTGCCAGCACCCCAGAGGCGGATTCACCCCTCCACTTT	TRBJ1-6	TRBV7-2	many	-
CASSLSREQYF	TGTGCCAGCAGCTTATCGCGAGAGCAGTACTTC	TRBJ2-7	TRBV12-3/TRBV12-4	many	-
CASSESRSYNEQFF	TGTGCCAGCAGTGAAAGCCGCTCCTACAATGAGCAGTTCTTC	TRBJ2-1	TRBV6-1	many	-
CASSPRTGAFSYEQYF	TGTGCCAGCAGCCCCCGGACAGGGGCCTTCTCCTACGAGCAGTACTTC	TRBJ2-7	TRBV3-1	few	TRBD1
CASSLPMVYNEQFF	TGTGCCAGCAGTTTACCTATGGTCTACAATGAGCAGTTCTTC	TRBJ2-1	TRBV28	few	-
CASSGHQVPYGYTF	TGTGCCAGCAGCGGTCATCAGGTCCCCTATGGCTACACCTTC	TRBJ1-2	TRBV9	-	-
CASKLGKGSYEQYF	TGTGCCAGCAAGTTGGGGAAAGGGTCCTACGAGCAGTACTTC	TRBJ2-7	TRBV6-1	-	-
CATSKRASEAFF	TGTGCCACCAGCAAGAGGGCCTCTGAAGCTTTCTTT	TRBJ1-1	TRBV15	-	-
CASSLWTANTGELFF	TGCGCCAGCAGCCTGTGGACAGCGAACACCGGGGAGCTGTTTTTT	TRBJ2-2	TRBV5-1	many	-